This is a list of T cell receptor beta chains from one sample in a study of T cells in Graves' hyperthyroidism and ophthalmopathy. TCRdb used MiXCR to reprocess the multiplex PCR reads, holding one entry per CDR3 protein. This sample has roughly 500,000 distinct CDR3 sequences, with around 43% found just once. Sequencing used peripheral blood or thyroid tissue (not recorded which). Receptor source: an adult woman with Graves' disease, either hyperthyroidism or ophthalmopathy (not recorded which). Each CDR3 is given with its conserved first and last residue. D genes are given only for firm matches. Rows give clone size only sometimes, using once, few, many, or a class for an expanded clone.

TRBV12-3/TRBV12-4	TRBJ2-7	-	-	CASSRTVLYF	TGTGCCAGCAGTCGGACAGTTCTGTACTTC
TRBV30	TRBJ1-3	-	-	CARSRDSNTIYF	TGTGCCCGGAGTAGGGACTCCAACACCATATATTTT
TRBV5-4	TRBJ1-6	-	-	CASSLGHTGPGGSPLHF	TGTGCCAGCAGCTTGGGCCACACAGGTCCGGGCGGTTCACCCCTCCACTTT
TRBV2	TRBJ1-4	-	-	CASSLRESTEKLFF	TGTGCCAGCAGTCTCAGGGAAAGTACTGAAAAACTGTTTTTT
TRBV28	TRBJ1-2	-	-	CASTTGGGDPSNYGYTF	TGTGCCAGCACCACTGGGGGGGGCGACCCTTCCAACTATGGCTACACCTTC
TRBV20-1	TRBJ2-7	TRBD2	many	CSARGLAGVNEQYF	TGCAGTGCTAGAGGACTAGCGGGAGTAAACGAGCAGTACTTC
TRBV10-3	TRBJ2-7	TRBD1	-	CAISEGTGGTYEQYF	TGTGCCATCAGTGAAGGGACAGGGGGGACCTACGAGCAGTACTTC
TRBV7-2	TRBJ2-3	TRBD2	-	CASSYSGTSTDTQYF	TGTGCCAGCAGTTACAGCGGGACCAGCACAGATACGCAGTATTTT
TRBV9	TRBJ2-6	TRBD2	-	CATSPASGGANVLTF	TGTGCCACCAGCCCTGCTAGCGGTGGGGCCAACGTCCTGACTTTC
TRBV7-3	TRBJ2-5	-	once	CASTRSHGLEYF	TGTGCCAGCACCCGATCGCACGGGCTAGAGTACTTC
TRBV7-2	TRBJ1-6	-	-	CASSSRSTSPLHF	TGTGCCAGCAGCTCGCGTTCGACCTCACCCCTCCACTTT
TRBV4-3	TRBJ1-2	-	many	CASSQEVQGYGYTF	TGCGCCAGCAGCCAAGAGGTACAGGGATATGGCTACACCTTC
TRBV19	TRBJ1-6	-	-	CASSPRMGSPLHF	TGTGCCAGTAGCCCCAGGATGGGATCACCCCTCCACTTT
TRBV6-1	TRBJ1-2	-	once	CASSPLGRAPYGYTF	TGTGCCAGCAGTCCCCTCGGAAGGGCCCCCTATGGCTACACCTTC
TRBV10-3	TRBJ1-6	-	-	CAISESPLHF	TGTGCCATCAGTGAGTCGCCCCTCCACTTT
TRBV11-1	TRBJ1-6	-	many	CASSLSRGQSPLHF	TGTGCCAGCAGCTTGAGTAGGGGACAATCACCCCTCCACTTT
TRBV2	TRBJ1-1	-	few	CASRSGPEAYGAFF	TGTGCCAGCAGGTCTGGACCCGAGGCTTATGGAGCTTTCTTT
TRBV29-1	TRBJ1-2	-	-	CSVGSFGADGYTF	TGCAGCGTTGGTTCCTTCGGGGCGGATGGCTACACCTTC
TRBV2	TRBJ2-2	TRBD2	many	CASRRLAGENTGELFF	TGTGCCAGCAGAAGATTAGCGGGAGAGAACACCGGGGAGCTGTTTTTT
TRBV2	TRBJ1-6	-	-	CASTQDLGSPLYF	TGTGCCAGCACTCAGGATTTAGGATCACCCCTCTACTTT
TRBV3-1	TRBJ1-6	-	-	CASSQRDSPLHF	TGTGCCAGCAGCCAGCGCGATTCACCCCTCCACTTT
TRBV7-9	TRBJ2-5	-	many	CASSLLTLQETQYF	TGTGCCAGCAGCTTACTGACACTTCAAGAGACCCAGTACTTC
TRBV5-1	TRBJ1-2	TRBD1	many	CASSSRDRDVGGYGYTF	TGCGCCAGCAGCTCCCGGGACAGGGACGTTGGTGGCTATGGCTACACCTTC
TRBV10-3	TRBJ1-5	TRBD1	many	CAISNTGQGNQPQHF	TGTGCCATCAGCAATACGGGACAGGGCAATCAGCCCCAGCATTTT
TRBV6-6	TRBJ2-5	-	-	CASSYSRRVRNQPQYF	TGTGCCAGCAGTTACTCGAGAAGGGTCCGCAATCAGCCCCAGTACTTC
TRBV11-2	TRBJ1-1	-	-	CASALGTMNTEAFF	TGTGCTAGCGCTTTGGGCACAATGAACACTGAAGCTTTCTTT
TRBV2	TRBJ2-2	TRBD2	many	CALRTSRFTGELFF	TGTGCCCTTAGGACTAGTCGTTTCACCGGGGAGCTGTTTTTT
TRBV2	TRBJ1-5	-	-	CASRTLAGDQPQHF	TGTGCCAGCAGGACATTAGCGGGGGATCAGCCCCAGCATTTT
TRBV20-1	TRBJ1-6	-	many	CSAGGFNSPLHF	TGCAGTGCTGGGGGTTTCAATTCACCCCTCCACTTT
TRBV12-3/TRBV12-4	TRBJ1-5	TRBD1	many	CASSPRTGGSNQPQHF	TGTGCCAGCAGTCCCCGGACAGGTGGAAGCAATCAGCCCCAGCATTTT
TRBV15	TRBJ2-5	-	few	CATSRGLGSLETQYF	TGTGCCACCAGCAGAGGCCTCGGGAGTCTAGAGACCCAGTACTTC
TRBV20-1	TRBJ2-7	-	-	CSANGEDGYEQYF	TGCAGTGCAAACGGAGAGGATGGCTACGAGCAGTACTTC
TRBV5-1	TRBJ2-7	-	-	CASSLKSSEGNEQYF	TGCGCCAGCAGCTTGAAGTCTAGCGAGGGGAACGAGCAGTACTTC
TRBV20-1	TRBJ1-4	-	few	CSARPRTGGEKLFF	TGCAGTGCTAGACCCCGGACCGGAGGGGAAAAACTGTTTTTT
TRBV5-5	TRBJ1-4	-	once	CASSSTRDGGNEKLFF	TGTGCCAGCAGCTCCACTCGGGACGGTGGGAATGAAAAACTGTTTTTT
TRBV5-6	TRBJ2-5	-	-	CASSLGTATFLPTQYF	TGTGCCAGCAGCTTGGGGACAGCTACCTTCCTGCCGACCCAGTACTTC
TRBV5-5	TRBJ2-2	-	-	CARGGDSNTGELFF	TGTGCCAGGGGGGGCGACTCGAACACCGGGGAGCTGTTTTTT
TRBV6-1	TRBJ1-2	-	-	CASSDPNNGDDGHTF	TGTGCCAGCAGTGACCCGAACAATGGCGACGATGGCCACACCTTC
TRBV29-1	TRBJ1-2	-	-	CSVGANGYTF	TGCAGCGTGGGGGCGAATGGCTACACCTTC
TRBV10-3	TRBJ1-4	-	-	CAISGGLAGSEKLFF	TGTGCCATCAGTGGAGGACTAGCGGGAAGTGAAAAACTGTTTTTT
TRBV20-1	TRBJ1-4	TRBD1	-	CSARVPGTGGAKLFF	TGCAGTGCTAGAGTCCCCGGGACAGGGGGCGCGAAACTGTTTTTT
TRBV25-1	TRBJ1-6	-	-	CASSELFNSPLHF	TGTGCCAGCAGTGAATTGTTTAATTCACCCCTCCACTTT